One and the same sample provided the 18 T cell receptor beta chains below, sequenced in a study of blood T cell repertoires in COVID-19. Method: immunoSEQ multiplex PCR; TCRdb's copy keeps in-frame clones and lacks some. This table has approximately 170,000 clones, approximately 83% appearing once. What was sequenced was peripheral blood. The receptors originated from a man aged 65 to 85 who had recovered from COVID-19.

The chain joins TRBV14 to TRBJ2-1; 8 bases fit TRBD2. Losses at the gene ends were 3 bases for V and 0 bases for J; bases not matched to a gene: 4. CDR1 is SGHDN and CDR2 is FVKESK in the germline V gene. CDR3 length: 16 amino acids. In nucleotides, the CDR3 is TGTGCCAGCAGCCACCTAACTAGCGGCTCCTACAATGAGCAGTTCTTC. Protein: CASSHLTSGSYNEQFF. Full variable domain (missing parts from reference TRBV14 and TRBJ2-1): EAGVTQFPSHSVIEKGQTVTLRCDPISGHDNLYWYRRVMGKEIKFLLHFVKESKQDESGMPNNRFLAERTGGTYSTLKVQPAELEDSGVYFCASSHLTSGSYNEQFFGPGTRLTVL.

This clone was observed a single time. Here the CDR3 DNA reads TGTGCCAGCAGGAAGGGGAACGATGAAAAACTGTTTTTT. Translation gives CASRKGNDEKLFF. The V call is TRBV27, the J call TRBJ1-4; possibly TRBD1 for D (5 bases). The CDR3 spans 13 residues. The V gene's germline CDR1 is MNHEY and CDR2 SMNVEV (reference sequence). Trimming shortened V by 6 bases and J by 6 bases, and 11 bases separated the two germline ends.

This chain's CDR3 is CSALNRYSTGAYEQYF. The CDR3 coding sequence is TGCAGCGCTCTAAACAGATACTCGACGGGAGCCTACGAGCAGTACTTC. The chain employs TRBV29-1 and TRBJ2-7, with a possible D match to TRBD2 (6 bases). CDR1 is SQVTM and CDR2 is ANQGSEA in the germline V gene. The ends were cut back, 7 bases at V and 2 bases at J, with 24 bases in the middle. The CDR3 spans 16 residues.

The chain uses TRBV7-2 and TRBJ1-2, with D unclear. The germline CDR1 and CDR2 sequences are SGHTA and FQGNSA. V shed 3 bases and J shed 2 bases, with 13 bases lying between them. The CDR3 has 15 amino acids. The CDR3 DNA is TGTGCCAGCAGCTTTAGCAACGGTCGAAACTATGGCTACACCTTC. Amino acid sequence: CASSFSNGRNYGYTF. Full variable domain (remainder filled in from reference TRBV7-2 and TRBJ1-2): GAGVSQSPSNKVTEKGKDVELRCDPISGHTALYWYRQSLGQGLEFLIYFQGNSAPDKSGLPSDRFSAERTGGSVSTLTIQRTQQEDSAVYLCASSFSNGRNYGYTFGSGTRLTVV.

This clone was seen repeatedly, ten times or more. Other DNA sequences in this sample translate to the same CDR3. CDR3 coding DNA: TGTGCCAGCAGCTTAGGTGTCGCGGGGAACTATGGCTACACCTTC. It codes for CASSLGVAGNYGYTF. The chain has TRBV7-9 and TRBJ1-2; D gene uncertain. This CDR3 spans 15 amino acids. Trimming cost V 1 base and J 2 bases, with 11 bases left between them. CDR1 is SEHNR and CDR2 is FQNEAQ in the germline V gene (reference sequence).

V and J are TRBV28 and TRBJ2-1, with 7 bases aligning to TRBD2. The V gene's germline CDR1 is MDHEN and CDR2 SYDVKM. The V and J ends lost 0 bases and 1 base, in that order; junction bases with no gene match: 0. This CDR3 is built from 15 residues. CDR3 protein: CASSLWGGSYNEQFF. CDR3 in DNA: TGTGCCAGCAGTTTATGGGGAGGGTCCTACAATGAGCAGTTCTTC. Full variable domain (rest looked up from reference TRBV28 and TRBJ2-1): DVKVTQSSRYLVKRTGEKVFLECVQDMDHENMFWYRQDPGLGLRLIYFSYDVKMKEKGDIPEGYSVSREKKERFSLILESASTNQTSMYLCASSLWGGSYNEQFFGPGTRLTVL.

The V and J genes are TRBV2 and TRBJ2-2; D is unclear. Trimming pared 6 bases from V and 7 bases from J, leaving 15 bases between. The CDR3 sequence is 14 residues long. The germline gives CDR1 SNHLY, CDR2 FYNNEI. In DNA form, the CDR3 reads TGTGCCAGCAGAACCCACGCGGTTGGCGGGGAGCTGTTTTTT. Protein: CASRTHAVGGELFF.

The V gene is TRBV27, the J gene TRBJ2-5, with D possibly matching TRBD1 (5 bases). Trimming pared 1 base from V and 2 bases from J, leaving 11 bases between. The V gene's germline CDR1 is MNHEY and CDR2 SMNVEV (reference sequence). This CDR3 region has 15 residues. The DNA for the CDR3 is TGTGCCAGCAGTTTATTTAGGGGCGGACAAGAGACCCAGTACTTC. Amino acid sequence: CASSLFRGGQETQYF.

The chain recombines TRBV28 with TRBJ2-7; D is possibly TRBD1 (5 bases). The V end was cut by 8 bases, the J end by 3 bases, with 11 bases between. This CDR3 is 12 amino acids long. Germline-derived CDR1 and CDR2 are MDHEN and SYDVKM. CDR3 sequence: CASGALLYEQYF. CDR3 sequence (DNA): TGTGCCAGCGGGGCACTGCTCTACGAGCAGTACTTC.

The V and J genes are TRBV24-1 and TRBJ2-7; D is undetermined. V lost 3 bases to trimming and J lost 2 bases, with 7 bases between them. CDR1 is KGHDR, CDR2 SFDVKD, per germline. The CDR3 loop spans 13 amino acids. DNA of the CDR3: TGTGCCACCAGTGATGGGCATACCTACGAGCAGTACTTC. Protein product: CATSDGHTYEQYF.

The gene calls are TRBV3-1 (or the pseudogene TRBV3-2) and TRBJ2-3; the match to TRBD2 covers 8 bases. The CDR3 runs to 15 residues. The junction had 6 bases not matched to a gene; V was cut back by 5 bases and J by 2 bases. The germline CDR1 and CDR2 sequences are LGHDT and YNNKEL (reference sequence). Here the CDR3 DNA reads TGTGCCAGCAGCAGAGCGGGAGATGACACAGATACGCAGTATTTT. Its translation is CASSRAGDDTDTQYF.

The genes are TRBV29-1 and TRBJ1-2; the D gene is possibly TRBD1 (6 bases). V was trimmed by 7 bases and J by 6 bases, leaving 18 bases between them. CDR1 and CDR2 from the germline V gene are SQVTM and ANQGSEA. CDR3 length: 13 residues. The CDR3 is CSAQGTFVDGYTF. The CDR3 DNA follows: TGCAGCGCCCAGGGGACCTTCGTGGATGGCTACACCTTC.

The V call is TRBV5-1, the J call TRBJ2-4; 10 nucleotides align to TRBD1. Germline V lookup: CDR1 SGHRS, CDR2 YFSETQ. The CDR3 spans 21 residues. V was clipped by 3 bases and J by 2 bases; unmatched bases: 20. The CDR3 protein is CASSYLGQGGMAGHPKNIQYF. The CDR3 DNA reads as TGCGCCAGCAGCTACCTCGGACAGGGGGGCATGGCGGGGCACCCCAAAAACATTCAGTACTTC.

The genes are TRBV7-9 and TRBJ2-3; 9 positions match TRBD2. The CDR3 is 15 residues long. V trimming: 2 bases; J trimming: 2 bases; junction bases outside the gene matches: 2. CDR1 SEHNR and CDR2 FQNEAQ come from the germline V gene (reference sequence). CDR3 residues: CASSLSSGTTDTQYF. In DNA, the CDR3 is TGTGCCAGCAGCTTATCTAGCGGGACCACAGATACGCAGTATTTT.

This chain uses TRBV14 with TRBJ2-2; D may be TRBD2 (6 bases). The CDR3 is 13 residues long. The V gene's germline CDR1 is SGHDN and CDR2 FVKESK. The V and J ends lost 1 base and 7 bases respectively, with 7 bases between them. The CDR3 sequence is CASSQAGVGELFF. Here the CDR3 DNA reads TGTGCCAGCAGCCAAGCGGGGGTCGGGGAGCTGTTTTTT.

The rearrangement links TRBV10-3 to TRBJ2-3, with TRBD1 matching over 7 bases. The CDR3 extends over 16 amino acids. The trim removed 6 bases at V and 5 bases at J, leaving 14 bases unmatched. Germline lookup yields CDR1 ENHRY and CDR2 SYGVKD. Here the CDR3 reads CAISPVEGAGGDTQYF. CDR3 bases: TGTGCCATCAGCCCCGTTGAGGGGGCTGGCGGAGATACGCAGTATTTT.

The chain recombines TRBV11-2 with TRBJ2-2; TRBD1 agrees at 9 bases. V lost 2 bases to trimming and J lost 7 bases; unmatched junction nucleotides: 5. The CDR3 contains 15 residues. Germline CDR1 reads SGHAT; CDR2 reads FQNNGV. The DNA of the CDR3 is TGTGCCAGCAGCTTAAACACAGGGGGCATCGGGGAGCTGTTTTTT. This sequence encodes CASSLNTGGIGELFF.

The J gene is TRBJ2-5, the V gene TRBV25-1; the match to TRBD1 covers 7 bases. Unmatched junction bases numbered 8, after V lost 3 bases and J lost 1 base. The CDR3 loop spans 16 amino acids. Germline CDR1 and CDR2: MGHDK and SYGVNS. CDR3 nucleotides: TGTGCCAGCAGTGATCATCTGGGGACAGCCCAAGAGACCCAGTACTTC. It translates to CASSDHLGTAQETQYF. Complete variable domain (other parts from reference TRBV25-1 and TRBJ2-5): EADIYQTPRYLVIGTGKKITLECSQTMGHDKMYWYQQDPGMELHLIHYSYGVNSTEKGDLSSESTVSRIRTEHFPLTLESARPSHTSQYLCASSDHLGTAQETQYFGPGTRLLVL.